This T cell receptor (beta chain) was retrieved from a study of CD8 T cells in Susac syndrome. The germline V gene has CDR1 KGHDR and CDR2 SFDVKD. CDR3 size: 13 residues. Unmatched junction bases numbered 8, after V lost 9 bases and J lost 5 bases. With random hexamers, about 0.5 to 1 ug RNA was reverse transcribed. TCRdb fed the immunoSEQ multiplex PCR reads into MiXCR, producing one record per CDR3 protein. The table lists about 100,000 distinct CDR3 sequences, 95% of them singletons, with 0.3% in the top ten. Sequenced input: CD8+ T cells from PBMCs. J is TRBJ2-5 and V is TRBV24-1, with TRBD2 matching 7 bases. The sequence was obtained from a human donor with Susac syndrome. CDR3 sequence (DNA): TGTGCCACCTCGACCGGGAGGAGGGAGACCCAGTACTTC. It yields the protein CATSTGRRETQYF.